These T cell receptor beta chains were read from a single sample in a study of T cells in Graves' hyperthyroidism and ophthalmopathy. TCRdb analysed the multiplex PCR reads with MiXCR anew, one entry per CDR3 protein. The table includes about 570,000 distinct CDR3 sequences, 12% to 15% detected once. The sample consisted of blood. The receptors stem from a woman between 40 and 50 years old with Graves' hyperthyroidism. Each CDR3 is given without its conserved first and last residue. Not every row has a clone size; where given, it reads once, few, many or a size class.

abundance	v_gene	j_gene	len	CDR3aa
.	TRBV6-5	TRBJ1-1	11	ASSYSRQGEAF
few	TRBV2	TRBJ2-7	14	ASTSGRASRSYEQY
many	TRBV20-1	TRBJ2-7	12	SAEDGRAYYEQY
many	TRBV20-1	TRBJ2-1	13	SARVSHRGYNEQF
many	TRBV15	TRBJ2-1	14	ATSHGLAGFYNEQF
many	TRBV5-1	TRBJ2-3	14	ASSQRGLGLTDTQY
few	TRBV5-6	TRBJ2-3	12	ASSSTGIADTQY
few	TRBV6-2/TRBV6-3	TRBJ2-7	12	ASSNPSGAYEQY
.	TRBV20-1	TRBJ1-5	12	SARATGWGSPQH
.	TRBV5-1	TRBJ1-3	14	ASSSERSFSGNTIY
many	TRBV6-2/TRBV6-3	TRBJ2-3	14	ASNHRRQGVTDTQY
many	TRBV30	TRBJ2-3	10	AWSPGSDTQY
few	TRBV5-1	TRBJ2-3	12	ASSVIWGPDTQY
many	TRBV28	TRBJ1-6	14	ASSLNPRQGNSPLH
many	TRBV20-1	TRBJ2-7	12	SALTGTGSNEQY
many	TRBV20-1	TRBJ2-1	12	SASRGQGHNEQF
.	TRBV4-1	TRBJ2-7	14	ASSQDAGQGSYEQY
.	TRBV20-1	TRBJ1-4	10	SAKVGVEKLF
few	TRBV9	TRBJ1-2	9	ASSGSGGYT
few	TRBV11-1	TRBJ2-7	12	ASSGSSANQEQY
.	TRBV6-1	TRBJ2-5	9	ASHGLAGAN
.	TRBV7-9	TRBJ2-5	15	ASRPGTSGDYQETQY
.	TRBV6-2/TRBV6-3	TRBJ1-2	12	ASSGDSFYYGYT
.	TRBV2	TRBJ1-2	15	ASSDNIRSGQGVGYT
many	TRBV7-6	TRBJ2-3	12	ASSLGLGPNTQY
many	TRBV2	TRBJ2-7	12	ASSDWRVGYEQY
many	TRBV6-2/TRBV6-3	TRBJ2-7	15	ASSDRGLAGGRGEQY
many	TRBV28	TRBJ1-4	14	ASSLIKGGAPEKLF
many	TRBV3-1	TRBJ2-7	12	ASSSPGTVYEQY
many	TRBV11-2	TRBJ2-5	11	ASTAGQGSTQY
many	TRBV11-2	TRBJ2-3	14	ASSLVGPIGEDTQY
few	TRBV28	TRBJ2-7	10	ASSSVVYEQY
few	TRBV30	TRBJ2-2	11	AWDVVGSGELF
many	TRBV2	TRBJ2-1	13	ASTLGGSVYNEQF
few	TRBV24-1	TRBJ2-1	13	ATSRGTYINNEQF
.	TRBV5-6	TRBJ2-1	14	ASSSLTSGGPNEQF
many	TRBV7-9	TRBJ2-5	15	ASSLGLVQAAKETQY
.	TRBV18	TRBJ1-1	13	ASSPRGTPTTEAF
few	TRBV6-1	TRBJ1-5	13	ASSEWGQGDQPQH
many	TRBV12-3/TRBV12-4	TRBJ2-2	13	ASRWTSGNTGELF
many	TRBV4-1	TRBJ1-1	14	ASSQVRGRSNTEAF
many	TRBV29-1	TRBJ2-7	13	SVEGLAGGPNEQY
many	TRBV28	TRBJ2-7	12	ATLSGTGNNEQY
.	TRBV29-1	TRBJ2-2	11	SASGANTGELF
many	TRBV27	TRBJ1-6	13	ASSLSFGLGSPLH
many	TRBV5-1	TRBJ2-1	12	ASSLETTYNEQF
.	TRBV5-1	TRBJ2-3	13	ASVSSIAGTDTQY
many	TRBV3-1	TRBJ2-3	14	ASSLRGPGTVHTQY
few	TRBV19	TRBJ2-3	17	ASSIGRTSGYTSTDTQY
.	TRBV4-1	TRBJ1-1	12	ASSQTGDSTEAF
many	TRBV20-1	TRBJ2-1	10	SASPRVGEQF
many	TRBV7-9	TRBJ1-2	14	ASSPLGQLNYYGYT
.	TRBV12-3/TRBV12-4	TRBJ1-4	11	ASSLAGNEKLF
many	TRBV3-1	TRBJ2-7	11	ASSQAGRTEQY
.	TRBV29-1	TRBJ2-3	10	SVATATDTQY
many	TRBV28	TRBJ1-2	19	ASSYRGDVYGPLQLLGGYT
many	TRBV28	TRBJ2-7	11	ATTQQGGNEQY
few	TRBV5-1	TRBJ2-3	14	ASSPSGLAGIDTQY
many	TRBV13	TRBJ1-4	13	ASSIRDITNEKLF
.	TRBV18	TRBJ2-2	14	ASSPDDLGRTGELF